The TCR beta chain under discussion was sequenced for a study of cytomegalovirus exposure and HLA in healthy donors. J was trimmed by 7 bases and V by 1 base; bases with no gene match: 9. From germline, CDR1 is LGHNA and CDR2 YNFKEQ. This CDR3 has 16 residues. 60 Vbeta and 13 Jbeta primers were used in PCR. The assay was immunoSEQ multiplex PCR, and TCRdb's table has in-frame clones only and misses some. Of over 150,000 clones in the sample, more than 85% were seen once. For this clone: What it binds is not known.

Study-level points and caveats: Productive status was seen about 90% or about 30% of the time for most TCR beta V segments in an earlier analysis.

The receptor's source is a girl under three years old in good health and CMV-seronegative. What was sequenced was PBMCs. The rearrangement links TRBV4-2 to TRBJ1-2, with 10 bases that match TRBD1. CDR3 coding DNA: TGTGCCAGCAGCCAAGCGGACCGACAGGGGGCGACTGGCTACACCTTC. As protein: CASSQADRQGATGYTF.